The source of this T cell receptor (beta chain) is a study of T cells in Graves' hyperthyroidism and ophthalmopathy. This clonotype was seen many times. Its cognate antigen is unknown. Hyperthyroidism was newly diagnosed in patients aged 18 to 65 (duration under 2 months). Patients were excluded because of uncontrolled infection, other autoimmune disease, pregnancy or lactation. PBMCs stemmed from more than 7.5 ml fresh peripheral blood. Study findings and constraints: For ophthalmopathy, model prediction preceded onset by a median roughly 6.2 months.

Regions amplified from RNA transcripts were the TCR beta CDR3 regions. The HTBI primer set drove a first-round RT-PCR of the TCR CDR3. From the multiplex PCR reads, TCRdb called clonotypes with MiXCR, one entry per CDR3 protein. The data hold 110,000 to 150,000 distinct CDR3 sequences, with 22% observed a single time. The specimen sequenced was blood. The source is a woman aged 45-60 years with Graves' hyperthyroidism that later progressed to Graves' ophthalmopathy.

Written as DNA, the CDR3 is TGTGCCAGCAGTTTAAAGCGGGAGCGGTATGAGCAGTTCTTC. Protein sequence: CASSLKRERYEQFF. This rearrangement joins TRBV6-1 to TRBJ2-1, with 8 positions matching TRBD2. The ends lost 5 bases at V and 8 bases at J; junction bases unmatched: 8. The germline CDR1 and CDR2 sequences are MNHNS and SASEGT. The CDR3 consists of 14 residues.